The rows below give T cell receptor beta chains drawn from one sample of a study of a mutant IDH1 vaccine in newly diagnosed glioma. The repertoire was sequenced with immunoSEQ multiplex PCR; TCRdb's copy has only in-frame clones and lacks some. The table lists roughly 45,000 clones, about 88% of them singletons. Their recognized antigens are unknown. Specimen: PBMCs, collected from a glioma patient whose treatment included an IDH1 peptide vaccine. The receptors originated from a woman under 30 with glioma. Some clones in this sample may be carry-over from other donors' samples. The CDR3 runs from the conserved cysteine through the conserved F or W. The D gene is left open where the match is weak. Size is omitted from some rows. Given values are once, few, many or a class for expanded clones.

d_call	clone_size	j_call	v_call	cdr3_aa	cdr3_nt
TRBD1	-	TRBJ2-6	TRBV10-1	CASSDIGRGPGANVLTF	TGCGCCAGCAGTGACATCGGCAGGGGGCCTGGGGCCAACGTCCTGACTTTC
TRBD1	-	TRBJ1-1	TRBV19	CASSISTGPMNTEAFF	TGTGCCAGTAGTATTTCGACAGGGCCGATGAACACTGAAGCTTTCTTT
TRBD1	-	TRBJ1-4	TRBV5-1	CASSFFGQGIATNEKLFF	TGCGCCAGCAGCTTCTTCGGACAGGGGATTGCAACTAATGAAAAACTGTTTTTT
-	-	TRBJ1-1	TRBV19	CASKVITGLRAFF	TGTGCCAGTAAAGTCATTACGGGGCTCCGGGCTTTCTTT
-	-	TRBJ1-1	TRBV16	CASSLQANAEAFF	TGTGCCAGCAGCTTACAGGCGAACGCTGAAGCTTTCTTT
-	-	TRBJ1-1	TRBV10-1	CASSDTWF	TGCGCCAGCAGTGACACTTGGTTT
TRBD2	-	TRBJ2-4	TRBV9	CASSVGPSGVQNIQYF	TGTGCCAGCAGCGTAGGTCCTAGCGGGGTCCAAAACATTCAGTACTTC
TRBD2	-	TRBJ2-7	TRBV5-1	CASSLAPGLADEQYF	TGCGCCAGCAGCTTGGCCCCGGGACTAGCCGACGAGCAGTACTTC
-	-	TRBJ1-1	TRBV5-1	CASSLVSGGTEAFF	TGCGCCAGCAGCTTGGTCAGTGGGGGCACTGAAGCTTTCTTT
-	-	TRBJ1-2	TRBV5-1	CASGKEAPGDGYTF	TGCGCCAGCGGAAAGGAGGCCCCCGGAGATGGCTACACCTTC
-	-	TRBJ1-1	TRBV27	CASSLYRMNTEAFF	TGTGCCAGCAGTTTATACCGAATGAACACTGAAGCTTTCTTT
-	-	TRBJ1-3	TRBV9	CASSFPREGTAGNTIYF	TGTGCCAGCAGCTTCCCTAGGGAGGGGACGGCTGGAAACACCATATATTTT
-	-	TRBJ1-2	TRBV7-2	CASSFYGQVGYGYTF	TGTGCCAGCAGCTTTTATGGGCAGGTGGGCTATGGCTACACCTTC
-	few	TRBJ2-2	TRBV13	CASSWRARGGSNTGELFF	TGTGCCAGCAGCTGGAGAGCGCGCGGAGGCTCGAACACCGGGGAGCTGTTTTTT
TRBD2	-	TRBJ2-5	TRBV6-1	CASGPGSGARETQYF	TGTGCCAGCGGCCCCGGGAGCGGGGCTCGGGAGACCCAGTACTTC
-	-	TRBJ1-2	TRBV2	CASSEKNGYGYTF	TGTGCCAGCAGTGAGAAGAACGGCTATGGCTACACCTTC
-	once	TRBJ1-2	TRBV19	CASSIERYGYTF	TGTGCCAGTAGTATAGAGCGCTATGGCTACACCTTC
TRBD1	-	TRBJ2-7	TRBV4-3	CASSQGTGGLGEQYF	TGCGCCAGCAGCCAAGGAACAGGGGGTCTGGGCGAGCAGTACTTC
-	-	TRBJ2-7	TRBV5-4	CASREGNTYEQYF	TGTGCCAGCAGGGAGGGGAATACCTACGAGCAGTACTTC
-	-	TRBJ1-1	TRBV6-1	CASSEATGAGKRTEAFF	TGTGCCAGCAGTGAAGCGACGGGGGCGGGAAAAAGGACTGAAGCTTTCTTT
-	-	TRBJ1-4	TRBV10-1	CAGRADEKLFF	TGCGCCGGCCGGGCAGATGAAAAACTGTTTTTT
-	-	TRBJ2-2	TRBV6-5	CASSPRGRTGELFF	TGTGCCAGCAGTCCACGGGGCAGAACCGGGGAGCTGTTTTTT
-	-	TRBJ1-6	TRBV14	CASSQRGISSPLHF	TGTGCCAGCAGCCAAAGAGGGATTAGTTCACCCCTCCACTTT
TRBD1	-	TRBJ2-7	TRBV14	CASSSDREQYF	TGTGCCAGCAGTTCGGACAGGGAGCAGTACTTC
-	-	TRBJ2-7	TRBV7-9	CASSLGGLLYEQYF	TGTGCCAGCAGCTTAGGGGGCTTACTATACGAGCAGTACTTC
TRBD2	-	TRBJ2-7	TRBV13	CASSLVGTSGSYEQYF	TGTGCCAGCAGCTTAGTTGGGACTAGCGGGTCCTACGAGCAGTACTTC
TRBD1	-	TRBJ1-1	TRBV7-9	CASSSQGPRGNTEAFF	TGTGCCAGCAGCTCACAGGGGCCCCGGGGGAACACTGAAGCTTTCTTT